The source of this TCR beta chain is a study of T-cell reconstitution after alpha-beta-depleted transplantation in children. General observations from the study: Newly produced T cells mostly provided counts and TCRbeta diversity after one year, as hyperexpanded clones declined. The study traced high day-60 TCRbeta diversity in some patients to surviving recipient T cells and thymic progenitors.

Trimming left V 6 bases short and J 4 bases short, with 11 bases between. CDR1 is SQVTM, CDR2 ANQGSEA, per germline. The CDR3 covers 12 residues. The TCRbeta library incorporated unique molecular identifiers. Each CDR3 protein gets one entry after TCRdb re-called the PCR reads with MiXCR. This sample yields 750,000 to 950,000 distinct CDR3 sequences, of which 15% to 20% are seen a single time; approximately 4.5% belongs to the top ten. This clonotype appeared many times. Its antigen is undetermined. The sample consisted of PBMCs, mostly from graft donor cells, taken 360 days after TCRalphabeta/CD19-depleted stem cell transplant. The rearrangement links TRBV29-1 to TRBJ2-3, with a possible D match to TRBD2 (6 bases). The receptor was derived from a male patient under 18 who had a stem cell transplant for acute lymphoblastic leukemia, so the T cells may come from the graft donor. The CDR3 DNA follows: TGCAGCGTCTTACCGGGAGCAGATACGCAGTATTTT. This sequence encodes CSVLPGADTQYF.